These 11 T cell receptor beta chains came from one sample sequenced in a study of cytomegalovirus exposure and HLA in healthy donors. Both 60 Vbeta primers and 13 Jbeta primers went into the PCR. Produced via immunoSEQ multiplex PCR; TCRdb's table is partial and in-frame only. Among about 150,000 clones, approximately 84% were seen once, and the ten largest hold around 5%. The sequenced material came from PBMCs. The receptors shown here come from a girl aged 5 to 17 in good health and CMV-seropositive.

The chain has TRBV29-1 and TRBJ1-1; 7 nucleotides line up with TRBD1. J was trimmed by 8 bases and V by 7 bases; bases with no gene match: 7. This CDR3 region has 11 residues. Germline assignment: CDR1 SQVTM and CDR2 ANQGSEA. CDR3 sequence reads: CSAGIQGEAFF. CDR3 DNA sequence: TGCAGCGCCGGCATACAGGGGGAAGCTTTCTTT.

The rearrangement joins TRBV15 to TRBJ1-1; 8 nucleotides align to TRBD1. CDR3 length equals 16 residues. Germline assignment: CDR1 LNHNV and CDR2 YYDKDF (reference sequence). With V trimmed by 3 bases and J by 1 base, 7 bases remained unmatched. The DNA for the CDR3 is TGTGCCACCAGCAGGGATGACGACAGGGGGAACACTGAAGCTTTCTTT. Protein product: CATSRDDDRGNTEAFF.

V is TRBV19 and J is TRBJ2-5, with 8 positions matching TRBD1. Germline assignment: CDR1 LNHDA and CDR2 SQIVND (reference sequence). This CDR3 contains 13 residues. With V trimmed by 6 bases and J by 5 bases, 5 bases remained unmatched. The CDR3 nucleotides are TGTGCCAGTAGCCCCAGGGGGCTGGAGACCCAGTACTTC. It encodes CASSPRGLETQYF.

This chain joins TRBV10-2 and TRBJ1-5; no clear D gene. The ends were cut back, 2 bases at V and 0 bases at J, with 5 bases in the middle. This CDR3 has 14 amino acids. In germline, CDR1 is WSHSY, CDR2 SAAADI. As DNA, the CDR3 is TGCGCCAGCAGTGAGGCCGGTAGCAATCAGCCCCAGCATTTT. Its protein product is CASSEAGSNQPQHF.

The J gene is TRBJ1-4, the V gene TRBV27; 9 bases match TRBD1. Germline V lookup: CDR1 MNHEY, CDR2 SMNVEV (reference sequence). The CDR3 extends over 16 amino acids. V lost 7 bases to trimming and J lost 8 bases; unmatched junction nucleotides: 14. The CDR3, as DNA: TGTGCCAGCAAAAGAAGCAAGTGGACAGGGGAAGAAAAACTGTTTTTT. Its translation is CASKRSKWTGEEKLFF.

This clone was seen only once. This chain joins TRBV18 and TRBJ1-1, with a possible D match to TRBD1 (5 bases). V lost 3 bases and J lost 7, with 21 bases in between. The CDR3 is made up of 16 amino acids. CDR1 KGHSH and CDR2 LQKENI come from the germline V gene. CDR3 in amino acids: CASSPTLGTGVGEAFF. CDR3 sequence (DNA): TGTGCCAGCTCACCTACCCTCGGTACGGGGGTTGGTGAAGCTTTCTTT.

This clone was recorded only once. The CDR3 region is CASSIGRASNQPQHF. The DNA for the CDR3 is TGTGCCAGTAGTATAGGCAGGGCCAGCAATCAGCCCCAGCATTTT. This chain links TRBV19 with TRBJ1-5, with D possibly being TRBD1 (5 bases). V lost 1 base and J 1 base, leaving 8 bases between the germline ends. The length of the CDR3 is 15 residues. Germline CDR1 reads LNHDA; CDR2 reads SQIVND (reference sequence).

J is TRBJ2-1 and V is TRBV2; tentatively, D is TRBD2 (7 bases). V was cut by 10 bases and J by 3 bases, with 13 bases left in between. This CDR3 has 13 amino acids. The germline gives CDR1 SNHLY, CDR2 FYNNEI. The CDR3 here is CATGGGGYNEQFF. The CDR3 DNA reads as TGTGCCACCGGGGGCGGGGGCTACAATGAGCAGTTCTTC.

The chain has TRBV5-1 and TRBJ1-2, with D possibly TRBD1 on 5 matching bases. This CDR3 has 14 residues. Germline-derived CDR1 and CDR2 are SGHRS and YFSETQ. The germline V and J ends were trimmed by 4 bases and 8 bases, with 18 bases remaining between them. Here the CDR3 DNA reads TGCGCCAGCAGCCCGGACGCCGGGGGTAGAGGCTACACCTTC. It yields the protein CASSPDAGGRGYTF.

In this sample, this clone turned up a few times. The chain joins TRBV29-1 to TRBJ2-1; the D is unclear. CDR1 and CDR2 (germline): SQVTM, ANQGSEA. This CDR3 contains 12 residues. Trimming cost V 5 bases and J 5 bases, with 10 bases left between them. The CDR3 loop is CSVMPGDNEQFF. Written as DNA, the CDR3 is TGCAGCGTTATGCCAGGTGACAATGAGCAGTTCTTC.

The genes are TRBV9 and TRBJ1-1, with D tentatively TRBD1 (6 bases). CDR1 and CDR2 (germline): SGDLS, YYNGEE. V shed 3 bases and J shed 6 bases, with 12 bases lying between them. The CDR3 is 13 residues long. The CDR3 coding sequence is TGTGCCAGCAGCGAGGGGACAATCCCTGAAGCTTTCTTT. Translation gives CASSEGTIPEAFF.